This T cell receptor (beta chain) appears in the sequencing data of a study of T cells in Graves' hyperthyroidism and ophthalmopathy. About the research overall: Peripheral blood sampling occurred at initial diagnosis, before any treatment.

What was amplified from RNA transcripts were TCR beta CDR3 regions. The TCR CDR3 was amplified in a first-round RT-PCR using the HTBI primer set. Each CDR3 protein gets one entry after TCRdb re-called the multiplex PCR reads with MiXCR. The top ten hold approximately 32% of the sample, which has approximately 370,000 distinct CDR3 sequences, 14% to 15% seen once. PBMCs were derived from roughly 9.6 ml fresh peripheral blood. The sample holds a few counts of this clonotype. What it binds is not known. General observations from the study: Appearing also in blood were most of the thyroid clonotypes expanded above 0.001.

What was sequenced was blood. The source of this sequence is a woman in her thirties with Graves' hyperthyroidism.

CDR3 DNA: TGTGCCACGGGCGCGGGAACCTCCTACGAGCAGTACTTC. As protein: CATGAGTSYEQYF. This chain connects TRBV19 to TRBJ2-7; maybe TRBD2 (6 bases). V lost 10 bases and J lost 0, with 13 bases in between. The CDR3 is 13 amino acids. Germline V gene sequence: CDR1 LNHDA, CDR2 SQIVND (reference sequence).